This T cell receptor (beta chain) was observed in a study of metastatic and nonmetastatic thyroid tumors. Background on the study: Malignant thyroid and benign thyroid patients provided blood and tumor or nodule tissue whose repertoires were compared.

The CDR3 is 19 amino acids. J lost 0 bases, V lost 0 bases, and 16 bases had no gene match. Germline CDR1 is GTSNPN and CDR2 is SVGIG (reference sequence). There were no patients who had received any treatment before thyroid surgery. TCRdb re-called clones via MiXCR from the PCR reads. The table has about 15,000 clones, 25% seen once. The sequence derives from a female donor with papillary thyroid cancer or a benign thyroid nodule (not recorded which). Some clones in this sample may be carry-over from other donors' samples. The source material was tumor tissue. This chain joins TRBV30 and TRBJ1-1; 7 bases are shared with TRBD1. CDR3 bases: TGTGCCTGGAGTGTTTTCAGCGTCAACAGGGGCCGCATGAACACTGAAGCTTTCTTT. Translating it yields CAWSVFSVNRGRMNTEAFF.